Presented here are 22 T cell receptor beta chains from one specimen sequenced in a study of blood T cell repertoires in COVID-19. Here immunoSEQ multiplex PCR was the method, and the copy in TCRdb shows in-frame clones only, minus some. The sample carries more than 150,000 clones, 85% to 90% recorded once. The sample comprised peripheral blood. Every receptor here comes from a man between 50 and 59 years old with acute or convalescent COVID-19.

The V gene is TRBV7-9, the J gene TRBJ2-3, with 10 bases identical to TRBD2. Germline CDR1 and CDR2: SEHNR and FQNEAQ (reference sequence). V was clipped by 1 base and J by 4 bases; unmatched bases: 8. The CDR3 sequence is 17 residues long. The CDR3 sequence is CASSLGMGTSVPDTQYF. In nucleotides, the CDR3 is TGTGCCAGCAGCTTAGGAATGGGGACTAGCGTTCCAGATACGCAGTATTTT.

The chain is built from TRBV11-1 and TRBJ1-5; D remains unclear. This CDR3 region has 13 residues. Trimming cost V 5 bases and J 5 bases, with 10 bases left between them. CDR1 is SGHAT, CDR2 FQDESV, per germline (reference sequence). CDR3 nucleotide sequence: TGTGCCAGCAGCCGGGAGGAGGATCAGCCCCAGCATTTT. This sequence encodes CASSREEDQPQHF.

The V gene is TRBV7-8, the J gene TRBJ1-5; D ambiguous. CDR1 and CDR2 (germline): SGHVS, FQNEAQ. CDR3 length equals 12 residues. The V gene lost 3 bases and the J gene lost 6 bases, with 6 bases spanning the gap. CDR3 DNA sequence: TGTGCCAGCAGCTTCTACTCTCAGCCCCAGCATTTT. Protein sequence: CASSFYSQPQHF.

This clone was detected only once. The chain recombines TRBV15 with TRBJ2-6; D gene unclear. Trimming pared 2 bases from V and 4 bases from J, leaving 12 bases between. Germline V CDR1 and CDR2: LNHNV, YYDKDF (reference sequence). CDR3 length equals 16 residues. This CDR3 is CATSRLTIPGANVLTF. The CDR3 DNA is TGTGCCACCAGCAGACTTACTATTCCCGGGGCCAACGTCCTGACTTTC.

The chain employs TRBV30 and TRBJ2-7; 9 nucleotides match TRBD1. The CDR3 length is 15 residues. Losses at the gene ends were 2 bases for V and 4 bases for J; bases not matched to a gene: 9. CDR1 and CDR2 (germline): GTSNPN, SVGIG (reference sequence). As DNA, the CDR3 is TGTGCCTGGAGTTCCGGGACAGGGATCGTTTACGAGCAGTACTTC. Its translation: CAWSSGTGIVYEQYF.

This chain joins TRBV7-2 and TRBJ2-7; D unclear. V was trimmed by 1 base and J by 5 bases, leaving 3 bases between them. From germline, CDR1 is SGHTA and CDR2 FQGNSA. CDR3 size: 11 residues. CDR3: CASSLVDEQYF. The CDR3 coding sequence is TGTGCCAGCAGCTTAGTAGACGAGCAGTACTTC. The variable domain in full, with the rest retrieved from reference TRBV7-2 and TRBJ2-7, is GAGVSQSPSNKVTEKGKDVELRCDPISGHTALYWYRQSLGQGLEFLIYFQGNSAPDKSGLPSDRFSAERTGGSVSTLTIQRTQQEDSAVYLCASSLVDEQYFGPGTRLTVT.

The sample holds many counts of this clone. The J gene is TRBJ2-1, the V gene TRBV28, with 8 bases lining up with TRBD2. V gave up 8 bases and J gave up 7 bases; unmatched junction bases: 7. The CDR3 spans 13 residues. Germline V gene lookup returns CDR1 MDHEN and CDR2 SYDVKM. CDR3 amino acids: CASRQTSVNEQFF. CDR3 nucleotides: TGTGCCAGCCGTCAGACTAGCGTAAATGAGCAGTTCTTC. Looking up the rest from reference TRBV28 and TRBJ2-1 gives the full variable domain: DVKVTQSSRYLVKRTGEKVFLECVQDMDHENMFWYRQDPGLGLRLIYFSYDVKMKEKGDIPEGYSVSREKKERFSLILESASTNQTSMYLCASRQTSVNEQFFGPGTRLTVL.

The CDR3 nucleotides are TGTGCCAGCAGTTCCCCCAGGGAAGGGACCTACGAGCAGTACGTC. This translates into CASSSPREGTYEQYV. This chain joins TRBV28 and TRBJ2-7, with D possibly matching TRBD1 (5 bases). Between the trimmed V and J ends, which lost 4 bases and 2 bases, there was a span of 15 bases. The CDR3 loop spans 15 amino acids. The germline V gene encodes CDR1 MDHEN and CDR2 SYDVKM.

The chain has TRBV2 and TRBJ1-1; possible D gene TRBD1, 6 bases. The germline V and J ends were trimmed by 2 bases and 10 bases, with 8 bases remaining between them. Germline CDR1 and CDR2: SNHLY and FYNNEI. This CDR3 has 11 residues. The CDR3 sequence is CASSERGGAFF. The CDR3 DNA reads TGTGCCAGCAGTGAAAGGGGGGGAGCTTTCTTT.

The CDR3 nucleotides read TGCAGCGTTGAACCCCAGGATGGGGCCACGTCCTACAATGAGCAGTTCTTC. Translated: CSVEPQDGATSYNEQFF. J is TRBJ2-1 and V is TRBV29-1; perhaps TRBD1 as D (5 bases). V dropped 2 bases and J dropped 1 base, with 18 bases sitting between them. The CDR3 consists of 17 residues. Germline loops: CDR1 SQVTM, CDR2 ANQGSEA.

The V and J genes are TRBV12-3 or TRBV12-4 and TRBJ1-2; D is uncertain. The CDR3 length is 12 residues. Trimming shortened V by 3 bases and J by 8 bases, and 10 bases separated the two germline ends. This CDR3 is CASSLRGRGYTF. Written as DNA, the CDR3 is TGTGCCAGCAGTTTGCGAGGTAGAGGCTACACCTTC.

This chain connects TRBV6-5 to TRBJ1-2; tentative D call: TRBD1 (5 bases). This CDR3 comprises 15 residues. Germline CDR1 reads MNHEY; CDR2 reads SVGAGI. V was clipped by 1 base and J by 1 base, with 10 bases between them. DNA for the CDR3: TGTGCCAGCAGTTACTGGCAGGGTGTTAACTATGGCTACACCTTC. It translates to CASSYWQGVNYGYTF.

The rearrangement joins TRBV5-1 to TRBJ2-7; the D gene is possibly TRBD2 (5 bases). CDR1 and CDR2 (germline): SGHRS, YFSETQ. The V end was cut by 4 bases, the J end by 0 bases, with 23 bases between. CDR3 length equals 18 residues. The DNA for the CDR3 is TGCGCCAGCAGCCCCGGTCCCAGAGGGTTTGGTGGCTCCTACGAGCAGTACGTC. Its protein is CASSPGPRGFGGSYEQYV.

The chain uses TRBV5-1 and TRBJ1-4; 8 bases line up with TRBD1. Germline values: CDR1 SGHRS, CDR2 YFSETQ. J was trimmed by 8 bases and V by 0 bases; bases with no gene match: 9. The CDR3 spans 16 residues. The CDR3 DNA reads TGCGCCAGCAGCTTGGTAGGCCAGGGGGCCGGGGAAAAACTGTTTTTT. It yields the protein CASSLVGQGAGEKLFF.

This sequence joins TRBV19 and TRBJ2-7; unclear D gene. The CDR3 is 14 residues long. V lost 1 base to trimming and J lost 0 bases, with 7 bases between them. The V gene's germline CDR1 is LNHDA and CDR2 SQIVND (reference sequence). The CDR3 is CASSIGLLSYEQYF. In nucleotides, the CDR3 is TGTGCCAGTAGTATAGGACTGCTCTCCTACGAGCAGTACTTC.

DNA for the CDR3: TGTGCCAGTAGTAAAAACAGGGGGAACAATCAGCCCCAGCATTTT. It encodes CASSKNRGNNQPQHF. This chain joins TRBV19 and TRBJ1-5; 8 positions match TRBD1. This CDR3 is 15 amino acids long. V was pared by 4 bases and J by 3 bases, with 5 bases of the junction left unmatched. The germline gives CDR1 LNHDA, CDR2 SQIVND (reference sequence).

The chain is built from TRBV5-1 and TRBJ2-2; D may be TRBD2 (6 bases). Germline V gene data show CDR1 as SGHRS and CDR2 as YFSETQ. Trimming removed 6 bases at V and 1 base at J, with 13 bases between. This CDR3 has 15 residues. As DNA, the CDR3 is TGCGCCAGCAAGCAGGGACTGGAGAACACCGGGGAGCTGTTTTTT. This codes for CASKQGLENTGELFF.

The chain links TRBV10-3 to TRBJ1-6; a possible D gene is TRBD1 (6 bases). This CDR3 comprises 16 residues. CDR1 is ENHRY, CDR2 SYGVKD, per germline. V shed 6 bases and J shed 1 base, with 13 bases lying between them. CDR3 loop: CAISLRGGSYNSPLHF. The CDR3 DNA reads TGTGCCATCAGCCTCAGGGGTGGTTCCTATAATTCACCCCTCCACTTT.

The chain recombines TRBV5-1 with TRBJ2-7; 8 bases line up with TRBD2. Germline trimming cut 0 bases from V and 5 bases from J; bases unmatched to any gene: 7. The CDR3 has 15 amino acids. Per germline, CDR1 SGHRS and CDR2 YFSETQ. The CDR3 sequence: CASSLGPGGSNEQYF. In DNA, the CDR3 is TGCGCCAGCAGCTTGGGGCCGGGAGGGAGCAACGAGCAGTACTTC.

The chain employs TRBV7-2 and TRBJ2-1; a possible D gene is TRBD2 (5 bases). Germline CDR1 SGHTA, CDR2 FQGNSA. Between the trimmed V and J ends, which lost 5 bases and 0 bases, there was a span of 20 bases. The length of the CDR3 is 18 residues. CDR3 sequence reads: CASSRATGELLSYNEQFF. The DNA of the CDR3 is TGTGCCAGCAGCCGGGCGACCGGGGAGCTCCTCTCCTACAATGAGCAGTTCTTC.

The chain has TRBV19 and TRBJ1-1, with 8 bases matching TRBD1. The CDR3 is 14 amino acids. The germline gives CDR1 LNHDA, CDR2 SQIVND (reference sequence). V shed 5 bases and J 4 bases; nucleotides not matched to a gene: 6. The CDR3, as DNA: TGTGCCAGTAGTTCGACAGGGGAAGGCACTGAAGCTTTCTTT. Translation gives CASSSTGEGTEAFF.

CDR3 sequence reads: CASSFGQGESYNSPLHF. The CDR3 region has the DNA TGTGCCAGTAGTTTTGGACAGGGGGAATCCTATAATTCACCCCTCCACTTT. The J gene is TRBJ1-6, the V gene TRBV19; 10 nucleotides agree with TRBD1. Unmatched junction bases numbered 5, after V lost 5 bases and J lost 1 base. Germline V gives CDR1 LNHDA, CDR2 SQIVND (reference sequence). The CDR3 consists of 17 residues.